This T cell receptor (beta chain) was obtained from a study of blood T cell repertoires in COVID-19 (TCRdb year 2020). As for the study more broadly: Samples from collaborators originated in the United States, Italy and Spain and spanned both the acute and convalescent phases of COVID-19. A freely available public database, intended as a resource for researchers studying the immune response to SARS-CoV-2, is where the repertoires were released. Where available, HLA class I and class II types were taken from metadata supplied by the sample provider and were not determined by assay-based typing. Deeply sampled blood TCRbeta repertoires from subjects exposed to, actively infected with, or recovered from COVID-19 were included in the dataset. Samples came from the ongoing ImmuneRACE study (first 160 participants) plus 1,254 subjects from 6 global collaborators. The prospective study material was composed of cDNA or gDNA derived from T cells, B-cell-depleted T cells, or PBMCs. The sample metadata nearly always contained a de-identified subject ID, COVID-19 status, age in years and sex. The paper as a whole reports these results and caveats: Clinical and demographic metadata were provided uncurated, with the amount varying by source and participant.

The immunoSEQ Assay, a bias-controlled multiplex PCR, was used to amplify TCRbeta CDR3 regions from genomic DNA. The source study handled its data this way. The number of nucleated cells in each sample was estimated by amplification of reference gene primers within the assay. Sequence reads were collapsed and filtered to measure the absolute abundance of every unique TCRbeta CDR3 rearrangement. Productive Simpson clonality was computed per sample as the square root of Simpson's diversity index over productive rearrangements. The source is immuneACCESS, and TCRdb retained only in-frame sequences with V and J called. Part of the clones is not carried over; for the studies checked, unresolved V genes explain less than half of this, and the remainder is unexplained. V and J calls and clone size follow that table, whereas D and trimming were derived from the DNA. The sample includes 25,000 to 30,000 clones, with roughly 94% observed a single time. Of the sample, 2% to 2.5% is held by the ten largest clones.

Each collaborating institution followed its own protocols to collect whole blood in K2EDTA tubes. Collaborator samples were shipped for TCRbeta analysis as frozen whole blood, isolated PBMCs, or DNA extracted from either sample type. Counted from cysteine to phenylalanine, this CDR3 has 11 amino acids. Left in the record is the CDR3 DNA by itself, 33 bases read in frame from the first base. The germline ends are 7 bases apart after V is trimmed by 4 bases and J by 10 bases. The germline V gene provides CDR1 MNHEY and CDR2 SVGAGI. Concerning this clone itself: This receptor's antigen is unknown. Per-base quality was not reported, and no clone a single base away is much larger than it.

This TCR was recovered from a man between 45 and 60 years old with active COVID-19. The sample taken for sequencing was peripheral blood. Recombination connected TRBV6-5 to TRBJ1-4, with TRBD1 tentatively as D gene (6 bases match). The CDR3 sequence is CASSSTGKLFF. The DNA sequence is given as TGTGCCAGCAGTTCGACAGGAAAACTGTTTTTT.